This TCR beta chain was recorded in a study of shared clonotypes between healthy human individuals (TCRdb year 2020). For the wider study: The cohort included three men and a couple of women between 18 and 49 years of age. For each donor, CD4 naive and CD4 memory were each run on three plates, CD8 naive on two plates, and CD8 memory on one plate. Blood TCR repertoires of about 5 healthy adults were deeply sequenced to estimate repertoire size and the extent of clonotype sharing between individuals. Leukapheresis yielded between about 0.85 and 10 billion PBMCs per donor. To increase sequencing depth and limit assay-specific biases, different laboratories used diverse techniques to prepare libraries and sequence TCR repertoires.

Points on this clone: This clone's antigen is unknown. No quality values exist for individual bases; no much larger clone is one base distant.

What the work shows at the level of the full study, not this receptor alone: Based on pairwise subsampling, the degree of clonotype sharing among donors was expected to be affected by sequencing depth. Roughly 5% of naive CD4, 3.5% of naive CD8, approximately 2% of memory CD4, and 0.4% of memory CD8 clonotypes were shared across several donors. Because the study included only a small number of donors, the genetic and exposure-history diversity represented was limited. Clonotypes shared by all four sorted-subset donors showed higher generation probabilities than non-shared clonotypes. Naive subsets generally had larger estimated clonotype richness than memory subsets. Only blood was sampled, and tissue TCR repertoires likely differ from those in blood. Incomplete sequencing was indicated by rarefaction of sorted-subset datasets, despite the large sequencing depth.

CD8 naive samples consisted of CD45RO-negative cells that were positively selected for CCR7, yielding a CD45RA+CCR7+ population without TemRA cells. The donors were healthy, HIV-negative adults who had no recently reported acute infections or vaccinations. Only Caucasian adults living in Nashville, Tennessee, USA were represented among the donors. After blood collection by leukapheresis, PBMCs were isolated using Ficoll-Histopaque density gradient centrifugation and then cryopreserved in the vapor phase of liquid nitrogen. Analytical flow cytometry was used to check the purity and quantity of each magnetically sorted T cell population. Each sorted fraction had its genomic DNA isolated and then quantified by UV absorbance on a Nanodrop 2000c. V loses 0 bases, J loses 8 bases, and the germline ends lie 9 bases apart. Based on the germline V gene, the CDR1 and CDR2 sequences are SGDLS and YYNGEE. Inclusive of the bounding cysteine and phenylalanine, the CDR3 is 13 residues long. Of the read, only the CDR3 DNA is kept; its 39 bases are in frame from base 1.

Using the deep immunoSEQ assay, multiplex PCR amplified TCR CDR3 regions from genomic DNA. Genomic DNA extracted from each cell subset was distributed evenly over all wells of several immunoSEQ 96-well plates, and each plate served as one replicate. Each replicate PCR for sorted subsets received roughly 0.2 ug genomic DNA, equal to tens of thousands of T cell genomes. Purified libraries were measured with a Qubit 3.0 fluorometer, size-checked on a Bioanalyzer 2100, and measured again with the KAPA Library Quantification kit. Each immunoSEQ 96-well plate was sequenced on its own single-read 150-cycle Illumina NextSeq 550 flow cell. Turning to the authors' computational methods: Because the immunoSEQ output included only junctional sequences and no quality scores, the filtering could not be the same as the filtering used for full-length reads. To assign V/J genes and CDR3, sequences were annotated against IMGT germline references using PyIR, a Python wrapper for IgBLAST v1.9. Reads were removed for weak V/J assignments (E-value above 1e-6), missing CDR3, stop codons, out-of-frame junctions, or ambiguous translated residues. V3J clonotypes were defined as sequences sharing an identical inferred V gene, J gene, and CDR3 amino acid sequence. The percentage overlap between two repertoires was calculated by dividing the number of shared unique clonotypes by the size of the smaller repertoire. RTK rarefaction, the Chao1 estimator, and Recon v2.1 estimates of unobserved clonotypes were used to assess repertoire richness. For all TCRbeta clonotypes obtained by the gDNA method from four donors, generation probabilities were computed with OLGA. As stored in TCRdb, this immuneACCESS dataset retains in-frame rearrangements with V and J assigned. A fraction of the clones does not appear; measured against another copy, unresolved V genes explain less than half of the discrepancy, and the remainder lacks a known reason. V and J calls and clone size are given by that table; D and trimming were obtained from the DNA. Across this sample there are about 2.1 million clones, with 93% seen only once. The leading ten clones occupy 1.5% to 2% of the sample.

The sequencing sample was made of naive CD8+ T cells from PBMCs. The cell subset or site label of this sample denotes: CD45RA+CCR7+. The receptor was isolated from a man between 18 and 35 years old in good health. Some clones in this sample may be carry-over from other donors' samples. The chain is encoded by TRBV9 joined to TRBJ2-1; the D region possibly corresponds to TRBD1 (5 bases align). The CDR3 region has the sequence CASSVVTVDEQFF. The base sequence is TGTGCCAGCAGCGTAGTGACAGTTGATGAGCAGTTCTTC.